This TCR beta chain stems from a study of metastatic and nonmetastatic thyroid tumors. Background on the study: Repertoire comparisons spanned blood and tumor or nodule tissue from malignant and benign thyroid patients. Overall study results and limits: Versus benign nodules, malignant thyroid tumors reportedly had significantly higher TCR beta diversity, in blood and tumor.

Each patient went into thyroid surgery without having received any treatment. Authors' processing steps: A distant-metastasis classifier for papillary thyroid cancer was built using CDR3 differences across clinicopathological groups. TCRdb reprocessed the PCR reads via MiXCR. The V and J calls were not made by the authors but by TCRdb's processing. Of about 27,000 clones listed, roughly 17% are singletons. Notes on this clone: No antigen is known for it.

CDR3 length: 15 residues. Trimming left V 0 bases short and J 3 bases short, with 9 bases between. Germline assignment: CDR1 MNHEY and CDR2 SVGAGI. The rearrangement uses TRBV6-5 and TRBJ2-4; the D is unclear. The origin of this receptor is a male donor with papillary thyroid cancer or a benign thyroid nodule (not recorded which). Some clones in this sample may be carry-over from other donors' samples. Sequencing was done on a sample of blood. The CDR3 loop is CASSYSFANKNIQYF. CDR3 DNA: TGTGCCAGCAGTTACTCCTTCGCTAACAAAAACATTCAGTACTTC.